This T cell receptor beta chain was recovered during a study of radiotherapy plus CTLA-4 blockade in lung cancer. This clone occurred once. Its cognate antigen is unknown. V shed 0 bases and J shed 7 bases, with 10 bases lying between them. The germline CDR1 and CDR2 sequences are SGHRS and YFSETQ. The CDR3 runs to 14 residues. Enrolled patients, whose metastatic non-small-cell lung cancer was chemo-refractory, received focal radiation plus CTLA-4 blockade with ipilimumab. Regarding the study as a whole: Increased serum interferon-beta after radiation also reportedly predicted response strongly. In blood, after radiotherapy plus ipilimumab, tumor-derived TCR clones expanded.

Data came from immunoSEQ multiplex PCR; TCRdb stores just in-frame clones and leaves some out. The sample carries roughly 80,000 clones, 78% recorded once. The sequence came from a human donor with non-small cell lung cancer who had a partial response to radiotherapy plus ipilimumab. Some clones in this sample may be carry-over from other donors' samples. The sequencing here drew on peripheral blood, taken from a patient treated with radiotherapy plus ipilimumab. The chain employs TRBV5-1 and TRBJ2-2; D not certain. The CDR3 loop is CASSLVGFDGELFF. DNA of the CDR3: TGCGCCAGCAGCTTGGTCGGGTTTGACGGGGAGCTGTTTTTT.